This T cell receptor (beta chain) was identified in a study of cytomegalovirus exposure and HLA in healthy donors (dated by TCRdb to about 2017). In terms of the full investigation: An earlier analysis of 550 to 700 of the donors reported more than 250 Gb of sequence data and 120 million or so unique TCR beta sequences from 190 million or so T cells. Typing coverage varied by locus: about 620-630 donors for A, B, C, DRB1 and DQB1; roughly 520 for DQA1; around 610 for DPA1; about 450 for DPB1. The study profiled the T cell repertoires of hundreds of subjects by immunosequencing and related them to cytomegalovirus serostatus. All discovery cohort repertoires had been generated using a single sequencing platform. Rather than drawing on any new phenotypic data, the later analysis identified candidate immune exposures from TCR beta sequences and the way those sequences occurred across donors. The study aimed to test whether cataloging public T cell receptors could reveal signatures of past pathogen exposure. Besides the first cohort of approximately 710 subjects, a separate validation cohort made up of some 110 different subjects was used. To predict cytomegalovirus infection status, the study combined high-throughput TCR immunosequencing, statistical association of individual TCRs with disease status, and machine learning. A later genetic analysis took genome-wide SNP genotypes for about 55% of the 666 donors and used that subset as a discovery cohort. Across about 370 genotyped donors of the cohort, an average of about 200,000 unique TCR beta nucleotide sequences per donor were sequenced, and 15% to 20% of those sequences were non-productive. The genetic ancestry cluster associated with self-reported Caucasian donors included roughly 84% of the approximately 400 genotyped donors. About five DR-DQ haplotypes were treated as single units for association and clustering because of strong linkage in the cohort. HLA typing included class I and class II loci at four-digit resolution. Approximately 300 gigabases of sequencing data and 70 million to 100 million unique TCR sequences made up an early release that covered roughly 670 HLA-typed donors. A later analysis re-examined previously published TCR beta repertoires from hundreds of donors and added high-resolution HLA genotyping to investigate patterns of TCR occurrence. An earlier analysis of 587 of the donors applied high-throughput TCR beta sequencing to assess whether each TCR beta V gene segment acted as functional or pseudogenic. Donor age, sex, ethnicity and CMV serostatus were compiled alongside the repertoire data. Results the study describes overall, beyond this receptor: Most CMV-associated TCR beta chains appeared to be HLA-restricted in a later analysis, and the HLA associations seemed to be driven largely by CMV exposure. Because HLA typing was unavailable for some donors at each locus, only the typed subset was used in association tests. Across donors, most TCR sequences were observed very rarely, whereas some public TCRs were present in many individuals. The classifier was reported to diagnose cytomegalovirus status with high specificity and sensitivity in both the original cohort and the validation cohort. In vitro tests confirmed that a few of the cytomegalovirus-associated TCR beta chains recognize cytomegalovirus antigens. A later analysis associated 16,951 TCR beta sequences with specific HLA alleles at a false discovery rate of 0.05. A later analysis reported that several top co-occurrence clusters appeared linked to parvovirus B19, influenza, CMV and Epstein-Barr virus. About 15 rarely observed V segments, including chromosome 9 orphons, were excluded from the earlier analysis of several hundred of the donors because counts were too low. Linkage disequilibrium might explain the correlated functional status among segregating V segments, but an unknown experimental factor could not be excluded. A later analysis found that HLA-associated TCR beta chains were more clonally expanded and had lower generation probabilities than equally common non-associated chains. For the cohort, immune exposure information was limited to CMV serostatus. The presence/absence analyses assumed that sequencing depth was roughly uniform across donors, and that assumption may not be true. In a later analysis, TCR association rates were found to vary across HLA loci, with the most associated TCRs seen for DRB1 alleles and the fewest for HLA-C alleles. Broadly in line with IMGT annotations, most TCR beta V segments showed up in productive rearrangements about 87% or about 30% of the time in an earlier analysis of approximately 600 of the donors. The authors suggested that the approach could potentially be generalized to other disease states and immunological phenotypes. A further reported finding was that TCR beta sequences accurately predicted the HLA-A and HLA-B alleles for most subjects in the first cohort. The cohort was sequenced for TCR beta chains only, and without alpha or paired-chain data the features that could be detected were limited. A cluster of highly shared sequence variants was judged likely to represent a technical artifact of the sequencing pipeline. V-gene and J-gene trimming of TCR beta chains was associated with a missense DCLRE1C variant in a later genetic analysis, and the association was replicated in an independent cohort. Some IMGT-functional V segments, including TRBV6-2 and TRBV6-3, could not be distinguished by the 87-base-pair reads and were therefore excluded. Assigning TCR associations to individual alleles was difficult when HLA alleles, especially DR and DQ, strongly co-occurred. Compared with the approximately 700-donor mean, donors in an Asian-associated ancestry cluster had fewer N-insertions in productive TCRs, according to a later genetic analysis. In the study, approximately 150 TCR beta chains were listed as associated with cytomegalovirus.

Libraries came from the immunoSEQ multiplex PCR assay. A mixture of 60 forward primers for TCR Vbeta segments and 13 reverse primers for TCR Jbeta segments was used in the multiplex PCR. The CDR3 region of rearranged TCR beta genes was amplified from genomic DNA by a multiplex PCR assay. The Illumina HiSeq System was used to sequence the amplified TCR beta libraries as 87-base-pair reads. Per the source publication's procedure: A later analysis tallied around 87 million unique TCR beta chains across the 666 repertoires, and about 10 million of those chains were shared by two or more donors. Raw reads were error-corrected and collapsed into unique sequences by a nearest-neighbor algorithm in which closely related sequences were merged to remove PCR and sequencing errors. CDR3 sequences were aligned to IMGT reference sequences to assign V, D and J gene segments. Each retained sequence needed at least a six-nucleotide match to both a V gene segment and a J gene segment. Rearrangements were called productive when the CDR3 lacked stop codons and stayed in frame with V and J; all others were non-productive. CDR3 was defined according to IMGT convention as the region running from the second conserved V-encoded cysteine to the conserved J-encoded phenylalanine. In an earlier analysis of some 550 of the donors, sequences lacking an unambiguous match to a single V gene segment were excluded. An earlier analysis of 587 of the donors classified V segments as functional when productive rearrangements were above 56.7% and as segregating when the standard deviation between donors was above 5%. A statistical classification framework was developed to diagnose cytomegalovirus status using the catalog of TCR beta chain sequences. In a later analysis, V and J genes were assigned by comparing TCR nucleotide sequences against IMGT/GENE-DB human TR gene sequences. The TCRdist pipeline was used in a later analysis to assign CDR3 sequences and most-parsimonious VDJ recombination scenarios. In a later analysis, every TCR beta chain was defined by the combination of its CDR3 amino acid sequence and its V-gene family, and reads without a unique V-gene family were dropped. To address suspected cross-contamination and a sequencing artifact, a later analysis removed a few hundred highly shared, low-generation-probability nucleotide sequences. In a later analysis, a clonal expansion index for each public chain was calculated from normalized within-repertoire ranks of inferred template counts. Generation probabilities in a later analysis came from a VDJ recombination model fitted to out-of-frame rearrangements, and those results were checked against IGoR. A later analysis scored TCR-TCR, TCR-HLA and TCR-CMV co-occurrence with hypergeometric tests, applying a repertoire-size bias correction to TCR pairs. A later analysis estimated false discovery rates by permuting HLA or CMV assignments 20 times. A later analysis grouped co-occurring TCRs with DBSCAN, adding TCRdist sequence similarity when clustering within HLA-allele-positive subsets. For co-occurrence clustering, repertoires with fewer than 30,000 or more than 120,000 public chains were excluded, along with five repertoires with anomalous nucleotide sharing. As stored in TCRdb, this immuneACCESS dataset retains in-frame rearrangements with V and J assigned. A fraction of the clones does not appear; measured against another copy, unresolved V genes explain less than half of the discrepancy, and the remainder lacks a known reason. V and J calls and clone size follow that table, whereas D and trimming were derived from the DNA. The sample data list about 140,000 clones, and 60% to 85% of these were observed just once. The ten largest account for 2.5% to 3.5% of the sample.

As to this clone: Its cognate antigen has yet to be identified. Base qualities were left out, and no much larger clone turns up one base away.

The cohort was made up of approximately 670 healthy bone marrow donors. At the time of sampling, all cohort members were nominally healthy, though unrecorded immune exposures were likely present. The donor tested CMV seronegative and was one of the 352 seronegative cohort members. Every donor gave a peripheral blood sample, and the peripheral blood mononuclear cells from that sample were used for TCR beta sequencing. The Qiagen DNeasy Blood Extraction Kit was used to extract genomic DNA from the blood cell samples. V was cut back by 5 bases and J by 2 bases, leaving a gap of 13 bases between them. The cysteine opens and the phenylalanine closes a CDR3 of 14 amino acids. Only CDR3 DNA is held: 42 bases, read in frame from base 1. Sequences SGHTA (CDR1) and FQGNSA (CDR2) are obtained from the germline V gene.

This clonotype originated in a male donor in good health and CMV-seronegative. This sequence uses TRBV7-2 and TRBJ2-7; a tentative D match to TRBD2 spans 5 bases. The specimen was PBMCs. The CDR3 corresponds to CASSASTGTYEQYF. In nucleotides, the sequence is TGTGCCAGCAGCGCATCTACCGGGACCTACGAGCAGTACTTC.